This TCR beta chain originates from a study of T cells in Graves' hyperthyroidism and ophthalmopathy. Germline V gives CDR1 SNHLY, CDR2 FYNNEI. Trimming removed 1 base at V and 0 bases at J, with 12 bases between. This CDR3 region has 16 residues. This clonotype was detected a few times. From RNA transcripts, TCR beta CDR3 regions were amplified. The study used the HTBI primer set for a first-round RT-PCR of the TCR CDR3. Via MiXCR, TCRdb re-called the multiplex PCR reads, giving one row per CDR3 protein. The table has fewer than 550,000 distinct CDR3 sequences, roughly 25% seen once. Among ophthalmopathy patients, the Clinical Activity Score reached at least 3, the NOSPECS grade reached at least 4, and duration remained under 3 months. Exclusion followed for patients with uncontrolled infection, other autoimmune disease, pregnancy or lactation. The source of the PBMCs was over 8.5 ml of fresh peripheral blood.

The receptor's source is a woman aged 25 to 39 with Graves' ophthalmopathy. Sequenced sample: blood. The chain carries TRBV2 and TRBJ1-1; D is unresolved. CDR3 sequence: CASSEGGSPMNTEAFF. DNA of the CDR3: TGTGCCAGCAGTGAAGGCGGCAGCCCTATGAACACTGAAGCTTTCTTT.